Included here is one T cell receptor (beta chain) sequence, with context. The data derive from a study of PD-L1 blockade in urothelial cancer. Some clones are missing from TCRdb's copy, which holds only in-frame ones; the method was immunoSEQ multiplex PCR. The sample lists around 120,000 clones, approximately 86% occurring once. Germline V gene data show CDR1 as MDHEN and CDR2 as SYDVKM. The CDR3 length is 15 residues. The V gene lost 2 bases and the J gene lost 5 bases, with 14 bases spanning the gap. The chain links TRBV28 to TRBJ2-3; a possible D gene is TRBD1 (6 bases). The sequences come from PBMCs, collected around atezolizumab (anti-PD-L1) treatment. The TCR originated in a man aged 50-60 years with urothelial cancer. The CDR3 here is CASSLARQGQDTQYF. CDR3 coding DNA: TGTGCCAGCAGTTTAGCCCGGCAGGGGCAAGATACGCAGTATTTT.